The source of this TCR beta chain is a study of T cell repertoires in cytomegalovirus infection. Across the whole study: Based on public TCR beta signatures, there were indications of CMV infection and of a matching HLA type.

Only a few counts were recorded for this clonotype. Its target is unknown. One entry per CDR3 protein, called by TCRdb with MiXCR from the reads. The sample yields 150,000 to 180,000 distinct CDR3 sequences, 20% to 30% seen once. The V gene end was trimmed by 2 bases and the J gene end by 7 bases; junction bases not matched to a gene: 4. This CDR3 contains 14 residues. Germline V CDR1 and CDR2: SGHRS, YFSETQ. General study points: CMV-specific HLA-C-restricted TCR beta clonotypes dominated the ex vivo response.

The receptor was isolated from a human donor in good health (CMV status not recorded). Some clones in this sample may be carry-over from other donors' samples. Sequenced sample: PBMCs. The V gene is TRBV5-1, the J gene TRBJ2-1; 9 bases are a match to TRBD2. The CDR3: CASSFSGGDNEQFF. CDR3 DNA: TGCGCCAGCAGCTTTAGCGGGGGAGATAATGAGCAGTTCTTC. Combining the CDR3 with reference TRBV5-1 and TRBJ2-1 gives the whole variable domain KAGVTQTPRYLIKTRGQQVTLSCSPISGHRSVSWYQQTPGQGLQFLFEYFSETQRNKGNFPGRFSGRQFSNSRSEMNVSTLELGDSALYLCASSFSGGDNEQFFGPGTRLTVL.